This T cell receptor beta chain was sequenced in a study of CD8+CD57+ T cells in acquired aplastic anemia listed by TCRdb under 2018. At the level of the whole study: Extracted DNA from sorted CD4+ and CD8+ cells averaged approximately 3 ug, ranging from roughly 0.2 to 30 ug. CD8+CD57+ expansion was defined as a frequency above the mean frequency observed in healthy subjects.

Genomic DNA was used as template for profiling of TCR beta VDJ combinations and CDR3 sequences. An Illumina HiSeq 2000 was the platform used for TCR repertoire sequencing. The original pipeline was this. Repertoire assessment relied on Simpson's diversity index, CDR3 size and DJ length profiles, and TRBV/TRBJ rearrangement plots. The most abundant DNA sequence in the deep sequencing data was defined as the immunodominant clone. CDR3 amino acid sequences were checked for sharing between subjects and were compared against published repertoires and the VDJdb database. The raw public reads went through TCRdb reprocessing: fastp at Q25, MiXCR clone calling, in-frame beta chains kept. Identical CDR3 proteins give one entry, which carries the most common genes and DNA. TCRdb's processing, not the authors' own work, is the source of the V and J calls. The sample table lists around 150,000 distinct CDR3 sequences, about two thirds of them with a count of one. The ten largest clones represent about 50% of the sample.

Points on this clonotype: The specificity of this receptor is unknown. Given the absence of the conserved phenylalanine or tryptophan at the CDR3 end, a read error is likely.

Study-wide findings and limitations: About 30 CD8+ CDR3 sequences were found in both patients and controls but appeared to be highly expressed in patients and within the immunodominant clones of the patients. Between patients and healthy controls, no significant difference in CD8+ Simpson's diversity was found (P=0.060).

Including both end residues, the CDR3 is 14 amino acids long. Solely the CDR3 DNA is kept, with 42 bases framed from the first base. V lost 4 bases and J lost 1 base; the stretch between them is 7 bases long. The germline V gene gives CDR1 as MRHNA and CDR2 as SNTAGT. Expansion of CD8+CD57+ cells had been shown by flow cytometry in the patients chosen for sequencing. Every patient had a diagnosis of severe acquired aplastic anemia based on International Study of Aplastic Anemia and Agranulocytosis and Camitta criteria. No patient had received any therapy when blood was sampled. In the study, sorted CD4+ and CD8+ blood T cells from patients with severe aplastic anemia and from healthy subjects underwent deep sequencing of TCR repertoires. Patients were enrolled in the USA under clinicaltrials.gov protocols 00001620, 01623167, 00001397, 00071045, 00081523 and 00961064. Ficoll-Paque density gradient centrifugation was used to isolate peripheral blood mononuclear cells. Before DNA extraction, CD4+ and CD8+ T cells were sorted by FACS or by magnetic beads.

The clonotype originates from a human donor with aplastic anemia. Sequencing was performed on sorted CD4+, CD8+, or CD8+CD57+ T cells (not recorded which) from PBMCs. The V gene is TRBV6-4 and the J gene is TRBJ2-2; no D gene call is confident. DNA sequence: TGTGCCAGCAGTGGCGGCCAGAACACCGGGGAGCTGTTTTCT. This codes for CASSGGQNTGELFS.